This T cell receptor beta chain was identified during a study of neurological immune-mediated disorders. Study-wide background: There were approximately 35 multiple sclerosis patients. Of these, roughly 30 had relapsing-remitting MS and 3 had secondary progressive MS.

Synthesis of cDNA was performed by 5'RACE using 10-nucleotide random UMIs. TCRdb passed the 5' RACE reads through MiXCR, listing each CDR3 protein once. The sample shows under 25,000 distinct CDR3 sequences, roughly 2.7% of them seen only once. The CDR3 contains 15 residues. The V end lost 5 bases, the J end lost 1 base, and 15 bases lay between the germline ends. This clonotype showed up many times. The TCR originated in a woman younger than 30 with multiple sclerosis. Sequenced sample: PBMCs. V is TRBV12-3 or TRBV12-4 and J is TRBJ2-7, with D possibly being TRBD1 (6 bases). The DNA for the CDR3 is TGTGCCAGCAGTGCCGCCGGGACAAAATCCTACGAGCAGTACTTC. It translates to CASSAAGTKSYEQYF.